Below, one T cell receptor beta chain is given with its context. The germline V gene encodes CDR1 LGHNA and CDR2 YNFKEQ. The CDR3 runs 15 residues. Trimming took off 4 bases at V and 1 base at J, with 13 bases between the two ends. The data stem from a study of blood T cell repertoires in COVID-19. In the study overall: PBMCs, B-cell-depleted T cells, or T cells were the source of the cDNA or gDNA that made up the material.

Data came from immunoSEQ multiplex PCR; TCRdb stores just in-frame clones and leaves some out. The table shows 250,000 to 300,000 clones, with approximately 91% occurring only once. This chain uses TRBV4-2 with TRBJ1-1; D might be TRBD1 (6 bases). The specimen sequenced was peripheral blood. The TCR was taken from a woman in her 40s who had recovered from COVID-19. The CDR3 is CASSREGGPNTEAFF. CDR3 coding DNA: TGTGCCAGCAGCCGAGAAGGGGGTCCGAACACTGAAGCTTTCTTT.